The 5 T cell receptor beta chains listed next were all sequenced from one sample in a study of blood T cell repertoires in COVID-19. Profiled with immunoSEQ multiplex PCR; TCRdb holds only in-frame clones, not every one. In the table there are around 130,000 clones, 65% to 85% of which are singletons. The sequenced sample was peripheral blood. All receptors derive from a human donor in a cohort sampled during active COVID-19.

V is TRBV12-3 or TRBV12-4 and J is TRBJ1-2; D not certain. Trimming pared 3 bases from V and 7 bases from J, leaving 9 bases between. This CDR3 is built from 12 residues. The CDR3, as DNA: TGTGCCAGCAGTTTCGAGATTCTTGGCTACACCTTC. Translated, it gives CASSFEILGYTF.

CDR3 region: CASSPRGMATNEKLFF. CDR3 in DNA: TGTGCCAGCAGCCCGAGGGGGATGGCAACTAATGAAAAACTGTTTTTT. The rearrangement uses TRBV7-9 and TRBJ1-4; D is perhaps TRBD1 (6 bases). The CDR3 covers 16 residues. Germline CDR1 SEHNR, CDR2 FQNEAQ (reference sequence). Between the trimmed V and J ends, which lost 5 bases and 0 bases, there was a span of 13 bases.

The chain uses TRBV6-4 and TRBJ2-3; 7 bases are a match to TRBD2. Per the germline V gene, CDR1 is MRHNA and CDR2 is SNTAGT. The CDR3 spans 15 residues. J lost 4 bases, V lost 0 bases, and 4 bases had no gene match. The CDR3 loop reads CASSDSWEGPDTQYF. In DNA form, the CDR3 reads TGTGCCAGCAGTGACTCATGGGAGGGTCCAGATACGCAGTATTTT.

This rearrangement joins TRBV14 to TRBJ1-2; unclear D gene. The CDR3 sequence is 16 residues long. Trimming removed 0 bases from V and 5 bases from J, with 16 bases in between. Germline CDR1 and CDR2: SGHDN and FVKESK. CDR3: CASSQDVGRSSYGYTF. The CDR3, as DNA: TGTGCCAGCAGCCAAGATGTCGGGAGAAGTTCTTATGGCTACACCTTC.

This clone was detected only a few times. The V call is TRBV14, the J call TRBJ1-6; D is uncertain. The CDR3 is 14 residues long. Germline CDR1 reads SGHDN; CDR2 reads FVKESK. V shed 1 base and J shed 6 bases, with 7 bases lying between them. The CDR3 reads CASSQVRGNSPLHF. CDR3 nucleotide sequence: TGTGCCAGCAGCCAAGTGCGGGGTAATTCACCCCTCCACTTT.